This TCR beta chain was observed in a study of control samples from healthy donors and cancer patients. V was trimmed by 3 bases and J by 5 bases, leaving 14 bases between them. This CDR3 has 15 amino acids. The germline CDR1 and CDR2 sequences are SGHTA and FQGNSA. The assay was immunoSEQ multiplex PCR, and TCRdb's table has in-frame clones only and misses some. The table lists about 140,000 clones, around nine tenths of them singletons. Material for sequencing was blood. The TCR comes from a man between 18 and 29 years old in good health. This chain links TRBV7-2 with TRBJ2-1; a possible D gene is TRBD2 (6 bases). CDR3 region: CASSFRRGIDNEQFF. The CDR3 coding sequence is TGTGCCAGCAGCTTTCGGCGGGGAATAGACAATGAGCAGTTCTTC.